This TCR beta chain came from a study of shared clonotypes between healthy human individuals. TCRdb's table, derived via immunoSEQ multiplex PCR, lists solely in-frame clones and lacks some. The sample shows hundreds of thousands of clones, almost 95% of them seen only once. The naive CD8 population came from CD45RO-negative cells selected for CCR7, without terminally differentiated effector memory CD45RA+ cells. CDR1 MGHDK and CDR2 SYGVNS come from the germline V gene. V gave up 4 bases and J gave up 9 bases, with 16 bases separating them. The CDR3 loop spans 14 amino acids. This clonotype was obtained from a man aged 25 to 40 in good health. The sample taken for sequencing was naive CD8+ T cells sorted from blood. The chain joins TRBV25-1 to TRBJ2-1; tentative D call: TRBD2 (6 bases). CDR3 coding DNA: TGTGCCAGCAGTGGGCGGGACTCCCAAGTTGAGCAGTTCTTC. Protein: CASSGRDSQVEQFF.